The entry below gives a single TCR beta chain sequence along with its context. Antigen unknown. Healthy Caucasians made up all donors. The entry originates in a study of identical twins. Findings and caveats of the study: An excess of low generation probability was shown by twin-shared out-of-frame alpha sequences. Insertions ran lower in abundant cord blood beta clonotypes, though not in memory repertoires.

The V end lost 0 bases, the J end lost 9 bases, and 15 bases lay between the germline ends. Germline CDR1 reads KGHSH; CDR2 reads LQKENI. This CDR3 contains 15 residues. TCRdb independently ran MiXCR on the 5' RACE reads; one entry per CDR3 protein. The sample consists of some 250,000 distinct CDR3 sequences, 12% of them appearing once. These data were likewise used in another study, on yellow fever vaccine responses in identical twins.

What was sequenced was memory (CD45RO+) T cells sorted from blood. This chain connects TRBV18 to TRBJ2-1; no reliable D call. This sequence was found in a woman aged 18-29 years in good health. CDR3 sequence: CASSPPSQIGGEQFF. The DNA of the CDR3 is TGTGCCAGCTCACCACCGTCTCAAATCGGTGGTGAGCAGTTCTTC.